This TCR beta chain was found in a study of control samples from healthy donors and cancer patients. TCRdb's table, derived via immunoSEQ multiplex PCR, lists solely in-frame clones and lacks some. The data hold approximately 100,000 clones, with roughly 92% observed a single time. The CDR3 spans 13 residues. Trimming took off 2 bases at V and 16 bases at J, with 18 bases between the two ends. Germline CDR1 and CDR2: SEHNR and FQNEAQ (reference sequence). This clone has just one count. The rearrangement joins TRBV7-9 to TRBJ2-1, with D maybe TRBD2 (5 bases). The clonotype comes from a human donor in good health. The donor label of this sample is uncertain. The specimen sequenced was blood. The DNA for the CDR3 is TGTGCCAGCAGCTTACTGATCGAGGGAATGGTTTTCTTC. As protein: CASSLLIEGMVFF. Combining the CDR3 with reference TRBV7-9 and TRBJ2-1 gives the whole variable domain DTGVSQNPRHKITKRGQNVTFRCDPISEHNRLYWYRQTLGQGPEFLTYFQNEAQLEKSRLLSDRFSAERPKGSFSTLEIQRTEQGDSAMYLCASSLLIEGMVFFGPGTRLTVL.